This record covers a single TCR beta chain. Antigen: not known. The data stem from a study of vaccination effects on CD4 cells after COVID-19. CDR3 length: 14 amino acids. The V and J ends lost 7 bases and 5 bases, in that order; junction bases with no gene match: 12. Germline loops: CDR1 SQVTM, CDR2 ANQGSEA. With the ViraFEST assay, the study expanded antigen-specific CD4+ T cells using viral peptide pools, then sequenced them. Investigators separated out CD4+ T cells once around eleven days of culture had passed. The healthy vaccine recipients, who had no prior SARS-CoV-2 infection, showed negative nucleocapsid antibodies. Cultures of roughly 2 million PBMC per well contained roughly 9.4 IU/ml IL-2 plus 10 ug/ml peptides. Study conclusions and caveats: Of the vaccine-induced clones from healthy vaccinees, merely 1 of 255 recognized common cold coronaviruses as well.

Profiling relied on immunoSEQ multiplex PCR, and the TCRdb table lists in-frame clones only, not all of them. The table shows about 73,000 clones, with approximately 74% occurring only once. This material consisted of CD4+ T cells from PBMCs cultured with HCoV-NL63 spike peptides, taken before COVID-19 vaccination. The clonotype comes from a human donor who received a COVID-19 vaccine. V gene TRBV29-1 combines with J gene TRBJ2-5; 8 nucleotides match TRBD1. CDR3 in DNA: TGCAGCGGCCGACAGGGGACATTTGGGGAGACCCAGTACTTC. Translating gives CSGRQGTFGETQYF.